These 13 T cell receptor beta chains came from one sample sequenced in a study of PD-1 blockade in classical Hodgkin lymphoma. Documented time point: cycle 4 day 1 (C4D1), after more than five weeks of nivolumab. Each patient relapsed following autologous stem cell transplantation, and prior brentuximab vedotin exposure differed. TCRdb's copy holds only in-frame clones and misses some; the assay was immunoSEQ multiplex PCR. The repertoire includes over 70,000 clones, around nine tenths of them detected once, and approximately 3% sits in the top ten. Source: peripheral blood mononuclear cells (PBMCs), taken before the fourth cycle of nivolumab. The receptors derive from a human donor with classical Hodgkin lymphoma.

This chain joins TRBV19 and TRBJ2-2; D is unclear. The CDR3 is 14 residues long. Germline CDR1 is LNHDA and CDR2 is SQIVND (reference sequence). V was cut by 4 bases and J by 4 bases, with 10 bases left in between. The CDR3 loop reads CASSTQGTTGELFF. As DNA, the CDR3 is TGTGCCAGTAGTACCCAAGGCACCACCGGGGAGCTGTTTTTT.

J is TRBJ1-5 and V is TRBV7-8, with a tentative D call TRBD1 (5 bases). The germline gives CDR1 SGHVS, CDR2 FQNEAQ. Trimming removed 0 bases from V and 0 bases from J, with 12 bases in between. The CDR3 extends over 17 amino acids. CDR3 DNA sequence: TGTGCCAGCAGCTTAGCGTCAGGGCGATATAGCAATCAGCCCCAGCATTTT. Amino acids: CASSLASGRYSNQPQHF.

In DNA form, the CDR3 reads TGTGCCAGCAGCGTAGAGGGGGGCGGTGGGGTGGATACGCAGTATTTT. Translated: CASSVEGGGGVDTQYF. The chain has TRBV9 and TRBJ2-3; D is perhaps TRBD1 or TRBD2 (6 bases each). Germline values: CDR1 SGDLS, CDR2 YYNGEE. This CDR3 has 16 amino acids. V dropped 0 bases and J dropped 6 bases, with 17 bases sitting between them. Complete variable domain (other parts from reference TRBV9 and TRBJ2-3): DSGVTQTPKHLITATGQRVTLRCSPRSGDLSVYWYQQSLDQGLQFLIQYYNGEERAKGNILERFSAQQFPDLHSELNLSSLELGDSALYFCASSVEGGGGVDTQYFGPGTRLTVL.

This chain connects TRBV7-9 to TRBJ1-1; perhaps TRBD1 as D (5 bases). The V gene's germline CDR1 is SEHNR and CDR2 FQNEAQ (reference sequence). Trimming stripped 5 bases from V and 6 bases from J, with 13 bases between. The length of the CDR3 is 13 residues. CDR3 residues: CASSKKTVSEAFF. DNA of the CDR3: TGTGCCAGCAGCAAAAAGACAGTCTCTGAAGCTTTCTTT. Looking up the rest from reference TRBV7-9 and TRBJ1-1 gives the full variable domain: DTGVSQNPRHKITKRGQNVTFRCDPISEHNRLYWYRQTLGQGPEFLTYFQNEAQLEKSRLLSDRFSAERPKGSFSTLEIQRTEQGDSAMYLCASSKKTVSEAFFGQGTRLTVV.

V usage is TRBV2 and J usage is TRBJ2-7, with D hard to call. The CDR3 runs to 13 residues. Germline loops: CDR1 SNHLY, CDR2 FYNNEI. Trimming cost V 7 bases and J 2 bases, with 12 bases left between them. This CDR3 is CASTGVTTYEQYF. The DNA of the CDR3 is TGTGCCAGCACTGGGGTTACTACCTACGAGCAGTACTTC.

The V and J genes are TRBV27 and TRBJ2-1; TRBD2 matches at 12 bases. V trimming: 5 bases; J trimming: 4 bases; junction bases outside the gene matches: 9. This CDR3 is 17 amino acids long. Germline-derived CDR1 and CDR2 are MNHEY and SMNVEV (reference sequence). Written as DNA, the CDR3 is TGTGCCAGCAGTCGGACTAGCGGGGCGACTCGGTACAATGAGCAGTTCTTC. Residues: CASSRTSGATRYNEQFF.

The CDR3 coding sequence is TGTGCCACCAGCCCAGGCGTAAGGTTGGATGAAAAACTGTTTTTT. Translating it yields CATSPGVRLDEKLFF. J is TRBJ1-4 and V is TRBV15; no reliable D call. The CDR3 covers 15 residues. The germline gives CDR1 LNHNV, CDR2 YYDKDF (reference sequence). Trimming stripped 5 bases from V and 6 bases from J, with 16 bases between.

The chain joins TRBV7-2 to TRBJ1-4; D gene unclear. V lost 2 bases and J lost 3, with 13 bases in between. Germline V gene sequence: CDR1 SGHTA, CDR2 FQGNSA. There are 16 residues in the CDR3. CDR3: CASSLMGFGPNEKLFF. The CDR3 DNA reads as TGTGCCAGCAGCTTAATGGGGTTCGGGCCTAATGAAAAACTGTTTTTT. Complete variable domain (other parts from reference TRBV7-2 and TRBJ1-4): GAGVSQSPSNKVTEKGKDVELRCDPISGHTALYWYRQSLGQGLEFLIYFQGNSAPDKSGLPSDRFSAERTGGSVSTLTIQRTQQEDSAVYLCASSLMGFGPNEKLFFGSGTQLSVL.

This chain uses TRBV19 with TRBJ2-1; 10 bases align to TRBD1. The CDR3 has 15 residues. The V gene's germline CDR1 is LNHDA and CDR2 SQIVND (reference sequence). V shed 3 bases, J shed 7 bases, and the junction held 6 bases outside the gene matches. The CDR3 region is CASSIPGQGRNEQFF. As DNA, the CDR3 is TGTGCCAGTAGTATCCCGGGACAGGGGAGGAATGAGCAGTTCTTC.

The sample holds a few counts of this clone. The chain employs TRBV6-5 and TRBJ1-6; D ambiguous. V was clipped by 7 bases and J by 0 bases, with 10 bases between them. The CDR3 is 15 amino acids. From germline, CDR1 is MNHEY and CDR2 SVGAGI. This chain's CDR3 is CASIDLSSYNSPLHF. The CDR3 region has the DNA TGTGCCAGCATAGACCTAAGCTCCTATAATTCACCCCTCCACTTT.

This clone was picked up a small number of times. The chain recombines TRBV6-6 with TRBJ1-5; D uncertain. Germline CDR1 and CDR2: MNHNY and SVGAGI (reference sequence). Trimming removed 4 bases at V and 0 bases at J, with 7 bases between. CDR3 length: 14 amino acids. DNA for the CDR3: TGTGCCAGCAGTTGGGCTACTAGCAATCAGCCCCAGCATTTT. It encodes CASSWATSNQPQHF.

This clone was observed a handful of times. V and J are TRBV20-1 and TRBJ2-7, with D unclear. The CDR3 sequence is 11 residues long. Germline CDR1 DFQATT, CDR2 SNEGSKA (reference sequence). Trimming stripped 2 bases from V and 4 bases from J, with 6 bases between. The DNA for the CDR3 is TGCAGTGCTAGATCCGAGTACGAGCAGTACTTC. Translated: CSARSEYEQYF.

J is TRBJ1-1 and V is TRBV15; D may be TRBD1 (5 bases). Germline-derived CDR1 and CDR2 are LNHNV and YYDKDF (reference sequence). This CDR3 comprises 12 residues. Trimming removed 1 base at V and 5 bases at J, with 5 bases between. The CDR3 coding sequence is TGTGCCACCAGCAGAGGGGGGACTGAAGCTTTCTTT. This translates into CATSRGGTEAFF.